This T cell receptor beta chain derives from a study of tumor-infiltrating lymphocytes in primary liver carcinoma. Study conclusions and caveats: Significantly greater top-250-clone fractions characterized tumors relative to blood (p = 0.039).

Germline DNA was extracted too, while blood RNA derived from unsorted whole blood. The CDR3 loop spans 13 amino acids. This clonotype was recorded a few times. Its specificity is unknown. A primer in the constant region served to generate TCR beta cDNA from about 480 ng of total RNA. Each TCR beta library was derived from three nested multiplex PCR rounds that employed slightly modified ARM-PCR. Use of TRBV1-TRBV30 forward primers with a C-beta reverse primer characterized the first two PCR rounds, which lasted 10 cycles each. TCRdb passed the multiplex PCR reads through MiXCR, listing each CDR3 protein once. The table shows about 330,000 distinct CDR3 sequences, with approximately 64% occurring only once.

Sequenced sample: peripheral blood. The sequence was collected from a middle-aged man with primary liver carcinoma and hepatitis B virus infection. This sequence joins TRBV12-1 and TRBJ1-2; the D call in the table, TRBD1, was not verified against the DNA. TRBV12-1 is tagged as a pseudogene. Written as DNA, the CDR3 is TGTGCCAGCAGCGCCCGACAGGGCTATGGCTACAACTTC. Translation: CASSARQGYGYNF.